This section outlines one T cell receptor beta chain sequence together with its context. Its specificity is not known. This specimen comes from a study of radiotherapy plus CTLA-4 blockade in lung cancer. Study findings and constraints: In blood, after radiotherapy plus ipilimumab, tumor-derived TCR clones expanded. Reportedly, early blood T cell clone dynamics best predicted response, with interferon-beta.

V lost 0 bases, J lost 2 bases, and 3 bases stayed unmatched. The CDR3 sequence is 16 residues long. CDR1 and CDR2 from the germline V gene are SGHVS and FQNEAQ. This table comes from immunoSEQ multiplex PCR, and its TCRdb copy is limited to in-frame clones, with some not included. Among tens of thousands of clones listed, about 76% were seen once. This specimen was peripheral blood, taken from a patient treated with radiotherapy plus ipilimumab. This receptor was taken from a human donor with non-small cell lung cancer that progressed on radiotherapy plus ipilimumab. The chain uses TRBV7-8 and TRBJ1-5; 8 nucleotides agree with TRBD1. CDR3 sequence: CASSLARGLGNQPQHF. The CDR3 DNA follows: TGTGCCAGCAGCTTAGCCAGGGGGCTTGGCAATCAGCCCCAGCATTTT.